The clone carrying this TCR beta chain was detected a few times. This record comes from a study of control samples from healthy donors and cancer patients. Clones were sequenced by immunoSEQ multiplex PCR, and TCRdb holds only the in-frame ones, with some missing. The sample includes under 450,000 clones, 75% to 95% of them seen just once. The V end was cut by 6 bases, the J end by 7 bases, with 12 bases between. There are 13 residues in the CDR3. CDR1 is MNHEY, CDR2 SVGAGI, per germline. The chain couples TRBV6-5 to TRBJ2-2; D unclear. The clonotype was recovered from a man aged 35-49 years with head and neck cancer. Sample: PBMCs. CDR3 in amino acids: CASSLGDYGELFF. In DNA, the CDR3 is TGTGCCAGCAGCCTAGGCGATTACGGGGAGCTGTTTTTT.